These 16 T cell receptor beta chains were all obtained from the same sample, sequenced in a study of sequential checkpoint blockade in melanoma. Indicated treatment: randomized to nivolumab then ipilimumab (arm A) or the reverse (arm B). This table comes from immunoSEQ multiplex PCR, and its TCRdb copy is limited to in-frame clones, with some not included. The data hold several thousand clones, with around 66% observed a single time. Source: CD8+ T cells sorted from blood (inferred from file names), taken from a patient given nivolumab and ipilimumab in sequence. These receptors were obtained from a human donor with melanoma.

V usage is TRBV28 and J usage is TRBJ2-2; 7 nucleotides agree with TRBD2. The germline gives CDR1 MDHEN, CDR2 SYDVKM. This CDR3 is 14 amino acids long. After removal of 3 bases from V and 4 bases from J, the junction contained 2 bases not matched to a gene. In nucleotides, the CDR3 is TGTGCCAGCAGTTTCGGGAGGATCACCGGGGAGCTGTTTTTT. Its translation: CASSFGRITGELFF.

The J gene is TRBJ2-1, the V gene TRBV6-1, with D maybe TRBD2 (5 bases). The CDR3 spans 16 residues. Trimming shortened V by 1 base and J by 4 bases, and 14 bases separated the two germline ends. CDR1 is MNHNS, CDR2 SASEGT, per germline. CDR3 sequence reads: CASSEVRGRRYNEQFF. CDR3 nucleotides: TGTGCCAGCAGTGAAGTCCGGGGAAGGAGGTACAATGAGCAGTTCTTC.

The rearrangement links TRBV4-1 to TRBJ2-5, with D maybe TRBD1 (6 bases). The CDR3 covers 17 residues. Germline CDR1 MGHRA, CDR2 YSYEKL. V lost 0 bases and J lost 0, with 14 bases in between. This chain's CDR3 is CASSQEGAGVYQETQYF. CDR3 nucleotides: TGCGCCAGCAGCCAAGAAGGGGCAGGGGTGTACCAAGAGACCCAGTACTTC.

This clone was seen only once. Distinct nucleotide sequences in the sample also encode this CDR3. The genes are TRBV6-4 and TRBJ2-2; 8 nucleotides align to TRBD2. J gave up 1 base and V 3 bases, and 1 base lay outside the gene matches. The CDR3 totals 15 residues. The germline V gene has CDR1 MRHNA and CDR2 SNTAGT. CDR3 in amino acids: CASSELAGNTGELFF. CDR3 DNA: TGTGCCAGCAGTGAGCTAGCGGGGAACACCGGGGAGCTGTTTTTT.

The rearrangement uses TRBV4-1 and TRBJ2-7, with 7 bases fitting TRBD1. Germline V gene lookup returns CDR1 MGHRA and CDR2 YSYEKL. The CDR3 loop spans 13 amino acids. The junction had 2 bases not matched to a gene; V was cut back by 4 bases and J by 2 bases. CDR3 region: CASSLDRAYEQYF. In DNA form, the CDR3 reads TGCGCCAGCAGCCTCGACAGGGCCTACGAGCAGTACTTC.

This sequence joins TRBV28 and TRBJ1-1; 7 positions match TRBD1. Germline CDR1 MDHEN, CDR2 SYDVKM. This CDR3 has 14 residues. V trimming: 6 bases; J trimming: 4 bases; junction bases outside the gene matches: 8. The CDR3 region has the DNA TGTGCCAGCAGCCAGTTGGGGGACAGCACTGAAGCTTTCTTT. As protein: CASSQLGDSTEAFF. The whole variable domain, remainder taken from reference TRBV28 and TRBJ1-1, is DVKVTQSSRYLVKRTGEKVFLECVQDMDHENMFWYRQDPGLGLRLIYFSYDVKMKEKGDIPEGYSVSREKKERFSLILESASTNQTSMYLCASSQLGDSTEAFFGQGTRLTVV.

The V gene is TRBV19, the J gene TRBJ1-4; 10 nucleotides agree with TRBD1. Per the germline V gene, CDR1 is LNHDA and CDR2 is SQIVND (reference sequence). V lost 0 bases, J lost 6 bases, and 4 bases stayed unmatched. There are 16 residues in the CDR3. CDR3 amino acids: CASSIDRDRGDEKLFF. CDR3 DNA sequence: TGTGCCAGTAGTATAGACCGGGACAGGGGAGATGAAAAACTGTTTTTT.

The chain links TRBV29-1 to TRBJ1-1; TRBD1 agrees at 8 bases. CDR1 is SQVTM and CDR2 is ANQGSEA in the germline V gene. CDR3 size: 14 residues. The V segment lost 6 bases and the J segment 2 bases; nucleotides outside the gene matches: 8. CDR3 loop: CSVDLAGGNTEAFF. DNA of the CDR3: TGCAGCGTCGATTTGGCAGGGGGCAACACTGAAGCTTTCTTT. The variable domain in full, with the rest retrieved from reference TRBV29-1 and TRBJ1-1, is SAVISQKPSRDICQRGTSLTIQCQVDSQVTMMFWYRQQPGQSLTLIATANQGSEATYESGFVIDKFPISRPNLTFSTLTVSNMSPEDSSIYLCSVDLAGGNTEAFFGQGTRLTVV.

This clone was seen a handful of times. J is TRBJ1-5 and V is TRBV19, with 9 bases fitting TRBD1. Germline values: CDR1 LNHDA, CDR2 SQIVND (reference sequence). This CDR3 spans 14 amino acids. J was trimmed by 5 bases and V by 7 bases; bases with no gene match: 6. The CDR3 region is CASNTGGDYQPQHF. For the CDR3, the DNA is TGTGCCAGTAATACAGGGGGCGATTATCAGCCCCAGCATTTT. Full variable domain (outside the CDR3, taken from reference TRBV19 and TRBJ1-5): DGGITQSPKYLFRKEGQNVTLSCEQNLNHDAMYWYRQDPGQGLRLIYYSQIVNDFQKGDIAEGYSVSREKKESFPLTVTSAQKNPTAFYLCASNTGGDYQPQHFGDGTRLSIL.

This clone was seen more than once but under ten times. The V gene is TRBV4-3, the J gene TRBJ2-3; D is unresolved. CDR1 and CDR2 (germline): LGHNA, YSLEER. The CDR3 has 16 amino acids. V lost 0 bases and J lost 0, with 10 bases in between. The CDR3 DNA reads TGCGCCAGCAGCCAAGATTACTCGTCCAGCACAGATACGCAGTATTTT. Encoded protein: CASSQDYSSSTDTQYF.

The rearrangement uses TRBV28 and TRBJ1-2, with D hard to call. Germline loops: CDR1 MDHEN, CDR2 SYDVKM. The length of the CDR3 is 14 residues. Between the trimmed V and J ends, which lost 6 bases and 0 bases, there was a span of 11 bases. The CDR3 is CASSTQRANYGYTF. In nucleotides, the CDR3 is TGTGCCAGCAGCACTCAGCGAGCTAACTATGGCTACACCTTC.

This chain connects TRBV11-2 to TRBJ1-5; perhaps TRBD1 as D (5 bases). With 4 bases removed from V and 1 base from J, the gap between germline ends came to 14 bases. There are 16 residues in the CDR3. CDR1 is SGHAT, CDR2 FQNNGV, per germline. The CDR3 sequence is CASSSSPAGSNQPQHF. The CDR3 bases are TGTGCCAGCAGCTCCTCCCCCGCAGGGAGCAATCAGCCCCAGCATTTT.

J is TRBJ1-2 and V is TRBV4-1; TRBD1 matches 7 bases. Per the germline V gene, CDR1 is MGHRA and CDR2 is YSYEKL. This CDR3 contains 14 residues. V lost 4 bases, J lost 4 bases, and 6 bases stayed unmatched. CDR3 sequence (DNA): TGCGCCAGCAGCCCAGGGACAGCGAGCTATGGCTACACCTTC. As protein: CASSPGTASYGYTF.

The rearrangement links TRBV10-3 to TRBJ1-4; D not certain. Germline V gives CDR1 ENHRY, CDR2 SYGVKD. The ends were cut back, 3 bases at V and 0 bases at J, with 5 bases in the middle. The CDR3 extends over 14 amino acids. The CDR3 coding sequence is TGTGCCATCAGTGACAGAACAACTAATGAAAAACTGTTTTTT. Its translation: CAISDRTTNEKLFF.

V is TRBV9 and J is TRBJ2-4; D may be TRBD1 (5 bases). Germline V gives CDR1 SGDLS, CDR2 YYNGEE. This CDR3 has 16 residues. V was cut by 3 bases and J by 5 bases, with 18 bases left in between. The CDR3 DNA sequence: TGTGCCAGCAGCGGAGTAGGTAGGGGCGAGGAAAACATTCAGTACTTC. Translation: CASSGVGRGEENIQYF.

The V gene is TRBV9, the J gene TRBJ2-2, with TRBD1 as a possible D gene (5 bases). This CDR3 spans 15 amino acids. Per germline, CDR1 SGDLS and CDR2 YYNGEE. The germline V and J ends were trimmed by 2 bases and 5 bases, with 13 bases remaining between them. DNA of the CDR3: TGTGCCAGCAGCGTCCTGGGGCAGGGTACCGGGGAGCTGTTTTTT. It specifies CASSVLGQGTGELFF.